This T cell receptor (beta chain) came from a study of blood T cell repertoires in COVID-19. Using immunoSEQ multiplex PCR, the repertoire was profiled, and TCRdb retains in-frame clones only, with some absent. Of 50,000 or so clones listed, about four fifths were seen once; the top ten hold roughly 7.7%. The sequencing sample was made of peripheral blood. The TCR sequence derives from a man in his forties with acute or convalescent COVID-19.

This CDR3 reads CASSNPIRSNEQFF. The CDR3 coding sequence is TGTGCCAGCAGCAATCCCATACGGAGCAATGAGCAGTTCTTC. V and J are TRBV21-1 and TRBJ2-1; the table's D call, TRBD2, was not checked against the DNA. TRBV21-1 is marked as a pseudogene. This CDR3 spans 14 amino acids.